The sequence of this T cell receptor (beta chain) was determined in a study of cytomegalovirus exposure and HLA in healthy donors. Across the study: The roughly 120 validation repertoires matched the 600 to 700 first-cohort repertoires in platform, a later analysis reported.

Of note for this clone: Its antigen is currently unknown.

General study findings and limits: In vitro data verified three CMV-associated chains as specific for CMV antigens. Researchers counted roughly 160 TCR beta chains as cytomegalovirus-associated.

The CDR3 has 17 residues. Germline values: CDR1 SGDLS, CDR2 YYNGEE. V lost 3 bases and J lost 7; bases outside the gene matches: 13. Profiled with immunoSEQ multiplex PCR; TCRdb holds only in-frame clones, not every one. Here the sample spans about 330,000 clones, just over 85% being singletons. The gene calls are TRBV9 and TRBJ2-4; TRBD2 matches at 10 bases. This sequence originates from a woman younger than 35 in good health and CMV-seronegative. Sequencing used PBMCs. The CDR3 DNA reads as TGTGCCAGCAGCGGACGACTAGCGGGCACTCAGGGGAACATTCAGTACTTC. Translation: CASSGRLAGTQGNIQYF.